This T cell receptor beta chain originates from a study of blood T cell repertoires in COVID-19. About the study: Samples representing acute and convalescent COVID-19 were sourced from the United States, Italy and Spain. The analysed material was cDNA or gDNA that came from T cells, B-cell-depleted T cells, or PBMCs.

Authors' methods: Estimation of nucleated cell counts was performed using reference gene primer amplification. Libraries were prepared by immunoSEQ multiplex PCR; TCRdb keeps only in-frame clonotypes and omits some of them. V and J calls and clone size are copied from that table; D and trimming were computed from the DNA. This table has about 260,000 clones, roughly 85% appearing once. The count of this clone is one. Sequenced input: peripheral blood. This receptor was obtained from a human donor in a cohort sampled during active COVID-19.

As DNA, the CDR3 is TGTGCCAGCAGCACAGTAACAGGGGTCTATGGCTACACCTTC. Its translation: CASSTVTGVYGYTF. V gene TRBV11-2 combines with J gene TRBJ1-2; TRBD1 matches 7 bases. Germline V lookup: CDR1 SGHAT, CDR2 FQNNGV. The CDR3 runs to 14 residues. V shed 5 bases, J shed 4 bases, and the junction held 7 bases outside the gene matches.